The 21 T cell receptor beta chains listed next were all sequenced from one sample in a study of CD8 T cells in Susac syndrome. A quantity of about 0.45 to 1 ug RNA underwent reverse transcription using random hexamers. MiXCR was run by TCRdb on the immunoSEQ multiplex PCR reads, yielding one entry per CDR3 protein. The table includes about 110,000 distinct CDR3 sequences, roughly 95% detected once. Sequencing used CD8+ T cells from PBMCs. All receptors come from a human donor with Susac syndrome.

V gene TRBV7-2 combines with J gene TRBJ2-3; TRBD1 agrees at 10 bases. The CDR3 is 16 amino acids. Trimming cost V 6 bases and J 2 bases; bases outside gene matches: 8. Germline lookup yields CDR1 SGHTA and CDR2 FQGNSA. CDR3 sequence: CASSPWDRGPTDTQYF. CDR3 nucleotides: TGTGCCAGCAGTCCATGGGACAGGGGACCCACAGATACGCAGTATTTT.

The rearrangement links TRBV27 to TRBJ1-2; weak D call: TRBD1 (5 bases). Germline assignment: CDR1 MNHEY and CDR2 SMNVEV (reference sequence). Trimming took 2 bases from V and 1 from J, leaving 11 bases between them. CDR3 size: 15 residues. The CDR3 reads CASSLRGRGNYGYTF. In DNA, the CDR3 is TGTGCCAGCAGTTTAAGAGGGAGGGGTAACTATGGCTACACCTTC.

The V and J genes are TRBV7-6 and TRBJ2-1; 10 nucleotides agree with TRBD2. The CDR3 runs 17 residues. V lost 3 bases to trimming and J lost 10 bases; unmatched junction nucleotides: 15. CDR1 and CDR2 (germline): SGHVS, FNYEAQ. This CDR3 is CASSLSPPSGGLREQFF. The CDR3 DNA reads TGTGCCAGCAGCTTGTCCCCGCCTAGCGGGGGCTTACGAGAGCAGTTCTTC.

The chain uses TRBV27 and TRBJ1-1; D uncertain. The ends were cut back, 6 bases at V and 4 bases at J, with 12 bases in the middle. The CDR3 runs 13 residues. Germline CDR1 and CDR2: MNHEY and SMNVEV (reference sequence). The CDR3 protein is CASSRRLGTEAFF. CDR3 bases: TGTGCCAGCAGCCGAAGGTTGGGCACTGAAGCTTTCTTT.

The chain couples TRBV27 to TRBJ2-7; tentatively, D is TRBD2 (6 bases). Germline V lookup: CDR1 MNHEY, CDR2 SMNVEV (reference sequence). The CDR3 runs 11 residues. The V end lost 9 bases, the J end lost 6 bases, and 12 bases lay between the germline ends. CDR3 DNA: TGTGCCAGTGCGTGGGGAGGCGAGCAGTACTTC. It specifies CASAWGGEQYF.

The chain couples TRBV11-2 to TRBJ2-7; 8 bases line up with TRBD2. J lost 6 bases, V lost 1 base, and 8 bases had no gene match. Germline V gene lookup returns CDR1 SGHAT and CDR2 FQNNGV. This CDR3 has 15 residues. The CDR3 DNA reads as TGTGCCAGCAGCTTAGGCGGGACTAGGGGGACCGAGCAGTACTTC. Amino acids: CASSLGGTRGTEQYF.

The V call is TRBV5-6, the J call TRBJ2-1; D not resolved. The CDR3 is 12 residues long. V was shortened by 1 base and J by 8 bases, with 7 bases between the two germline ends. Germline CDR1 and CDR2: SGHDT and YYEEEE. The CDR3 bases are TGTGCCAGCAGCTTGTCAAGGGATGAGCAGTTCTTC. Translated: CASSLSRDEQFF.

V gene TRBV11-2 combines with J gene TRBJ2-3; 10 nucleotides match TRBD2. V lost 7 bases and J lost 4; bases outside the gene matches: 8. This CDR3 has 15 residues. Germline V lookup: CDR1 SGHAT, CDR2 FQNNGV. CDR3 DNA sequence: TGTGCCAGCACCCCGGGACTAGCGCACCCAGATACGCAGTATTTT. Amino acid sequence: CASTPGLAHPDTQYF. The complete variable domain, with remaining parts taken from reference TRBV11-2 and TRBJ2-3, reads EAGVAQSPRYKIIEKRQSVAFWCNPISGHATLYWYQQILGQGPKLLIQFQNNGVVDDSQLPKDRFSAERLKGVDSTLKIQPAKLEDSAVYLCASTPGLAHPDTQYFGPGTRLTVL.

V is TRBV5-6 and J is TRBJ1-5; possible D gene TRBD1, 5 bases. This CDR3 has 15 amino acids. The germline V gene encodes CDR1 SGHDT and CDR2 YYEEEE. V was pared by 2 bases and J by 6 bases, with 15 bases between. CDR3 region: CASSFGRDPGQPQHF. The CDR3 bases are TGTGCCAGCAGCTTCGGCAGGGATCCAGGTCAGCCCCAGCATTTT.

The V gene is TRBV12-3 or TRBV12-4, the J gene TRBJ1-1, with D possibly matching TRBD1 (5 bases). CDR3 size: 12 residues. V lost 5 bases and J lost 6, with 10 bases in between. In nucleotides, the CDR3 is TGTGCCAGCAGTACCCAGGGACCTGAAGCTTTCTTT. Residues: CASSTQGPEAFF.

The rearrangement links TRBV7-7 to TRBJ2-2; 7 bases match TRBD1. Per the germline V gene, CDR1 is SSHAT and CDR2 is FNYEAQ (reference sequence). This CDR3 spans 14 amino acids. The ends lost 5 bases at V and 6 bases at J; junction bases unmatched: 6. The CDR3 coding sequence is TGTGCCAGCAGCCCTCTGACAGGGTCCGGGGAGCTGTTTTTT. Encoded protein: CASSPLTGSGELFF. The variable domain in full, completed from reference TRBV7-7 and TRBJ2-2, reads GAGVSQSPRYKVTKRGQDVTLRCDPISSHATLYWYQQALGQGPEFLTYFNYEAQPDKSGLPSDRFSAERPEGSISTLTIQRTEQRDSAMYRCASSPLTGSGELFFGEGSRLTVL.

Here the CDR3 DNA reads TGCGCCAGCAGCCAAGGAACGGGGGGAGAGACCCAGTACTTC. It is translated as CASSQGTGGETQYF. The V gene is TRBV4-3, the J gene TRBJ2-5; 7 positions match TRBD2. Germline V lookup: CDR1 LGHNA, CDR2 YSLEER. CDR3 size: 14 residues. With 1 base clipped from V and 4 bases from J, the junction kept 3 bases outside the gene matches.

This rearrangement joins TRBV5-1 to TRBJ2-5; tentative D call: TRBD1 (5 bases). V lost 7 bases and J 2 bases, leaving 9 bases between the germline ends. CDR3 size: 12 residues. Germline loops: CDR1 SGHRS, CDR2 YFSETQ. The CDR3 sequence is CASRTNQETQYF. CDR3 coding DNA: TGCGCCAGCCGGACAAATCAAGAGACCCAGTACTTC.

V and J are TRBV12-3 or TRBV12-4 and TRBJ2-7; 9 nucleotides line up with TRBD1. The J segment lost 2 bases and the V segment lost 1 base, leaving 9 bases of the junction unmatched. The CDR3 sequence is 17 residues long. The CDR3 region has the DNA TGTGCCAGCAGTTTAGACCCCAGGGGGGACAGGGCCTACGAGCAGTACTTC. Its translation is CASSLDPRGDRAYEQYF.

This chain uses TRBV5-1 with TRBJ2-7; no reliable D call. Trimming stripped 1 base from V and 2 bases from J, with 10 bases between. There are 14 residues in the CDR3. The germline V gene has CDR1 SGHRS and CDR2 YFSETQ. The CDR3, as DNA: TGCGCCAGCAGCTTGATTGACCGTCCCTACGAGCAGTACTTC. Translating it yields CASSLIDRPYEQYF.

The CDR3 protein is CSARDPGTGGEAFF. Here the CDR3 DNA reads TGCAGTGCTAGAGATCCCGGGACAGGGGGCGAGGCTTTCTTT. This sequence joins TRBV20-1 and TRBJ1-1; 12 nucleotides agree with TRBD1. Germline trimming cut 0 bases from V and 11 bases from J; bases unmatched to any gene: 7. CDR3 length: 14 amino acids. Germline-derived CDR1 and CDR2 are DFQATT and SNEGSKA (reference sequence).

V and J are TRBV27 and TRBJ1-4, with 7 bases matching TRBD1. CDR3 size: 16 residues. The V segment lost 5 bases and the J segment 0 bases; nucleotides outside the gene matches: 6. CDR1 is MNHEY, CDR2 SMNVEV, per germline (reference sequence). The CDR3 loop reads CASSPLQGATNEKLFF. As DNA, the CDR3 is TGTGCCAGCAGTCCCCTGCAGGGGGCAACTAATGAAAAACTGTTTTTT.

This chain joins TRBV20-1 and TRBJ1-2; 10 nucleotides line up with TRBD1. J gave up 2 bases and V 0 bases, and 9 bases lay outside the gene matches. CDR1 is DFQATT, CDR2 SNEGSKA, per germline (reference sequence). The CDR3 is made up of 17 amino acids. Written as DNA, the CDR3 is TGCAGTGCTAGAGAGGACAGGGGGTTGACGGGAAACTATGGCTACACCTTC. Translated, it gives CSAREDRGLTGNYGYTF.

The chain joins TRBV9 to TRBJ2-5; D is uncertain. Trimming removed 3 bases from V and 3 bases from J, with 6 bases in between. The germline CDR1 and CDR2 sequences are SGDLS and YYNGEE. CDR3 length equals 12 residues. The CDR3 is CASSGLEETQYF. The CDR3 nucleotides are TGTGCCAGCAGCGGGCTGGAAGAGACCCAGTACTTC.

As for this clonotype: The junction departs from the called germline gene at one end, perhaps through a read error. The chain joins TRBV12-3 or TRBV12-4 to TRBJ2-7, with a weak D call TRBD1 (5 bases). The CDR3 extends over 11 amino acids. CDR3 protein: CASSLGQDLRF. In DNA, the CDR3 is TGTGCCAGCAGTTTGGGGCAGGACCTCCGCTTC.

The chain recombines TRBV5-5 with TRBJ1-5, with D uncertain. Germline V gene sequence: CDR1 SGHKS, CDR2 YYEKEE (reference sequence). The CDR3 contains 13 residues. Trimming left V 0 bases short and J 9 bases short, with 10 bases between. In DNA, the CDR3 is TGTGCCAGCAGCTTGGGGACTGGGCCGCCCCAGCATTTT. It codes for CASSLGTGPPQHF.